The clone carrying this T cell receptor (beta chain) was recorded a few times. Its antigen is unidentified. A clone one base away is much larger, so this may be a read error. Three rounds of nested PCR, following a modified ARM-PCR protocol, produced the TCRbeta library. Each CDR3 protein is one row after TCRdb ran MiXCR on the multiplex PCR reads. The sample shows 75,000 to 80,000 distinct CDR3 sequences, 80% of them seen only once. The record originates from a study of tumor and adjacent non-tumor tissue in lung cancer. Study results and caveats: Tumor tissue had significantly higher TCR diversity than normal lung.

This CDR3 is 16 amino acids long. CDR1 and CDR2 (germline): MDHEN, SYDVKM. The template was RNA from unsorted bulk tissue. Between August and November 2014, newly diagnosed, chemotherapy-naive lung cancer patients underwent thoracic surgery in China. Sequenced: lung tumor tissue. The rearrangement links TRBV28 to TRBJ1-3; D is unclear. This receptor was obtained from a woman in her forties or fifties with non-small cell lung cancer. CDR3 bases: TGTGTCAGCACCCCTTTTTGGAAAAGCGCTGGAAACACCATATATTTT. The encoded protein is CVSTPFWKSAGNTIYF.